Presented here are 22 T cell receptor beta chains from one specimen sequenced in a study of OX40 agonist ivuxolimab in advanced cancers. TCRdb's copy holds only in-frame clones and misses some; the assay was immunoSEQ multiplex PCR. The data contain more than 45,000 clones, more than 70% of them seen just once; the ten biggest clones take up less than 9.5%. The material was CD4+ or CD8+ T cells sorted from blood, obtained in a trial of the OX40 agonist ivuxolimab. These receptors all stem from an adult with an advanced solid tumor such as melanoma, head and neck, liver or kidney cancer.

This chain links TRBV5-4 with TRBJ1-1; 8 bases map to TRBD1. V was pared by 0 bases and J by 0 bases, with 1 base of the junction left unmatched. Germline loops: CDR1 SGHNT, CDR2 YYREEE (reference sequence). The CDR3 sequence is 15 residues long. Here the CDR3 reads CASSLGGQVNTEAFF. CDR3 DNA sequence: TGTGCCAGCAGCTTGGGGGGACAGGTGAACACTGAAGCTTTCTTT.

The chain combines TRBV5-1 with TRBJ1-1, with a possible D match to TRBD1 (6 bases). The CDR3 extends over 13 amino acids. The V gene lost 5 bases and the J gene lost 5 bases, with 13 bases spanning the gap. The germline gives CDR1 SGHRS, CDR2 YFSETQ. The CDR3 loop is CASRGGGVTEAFF. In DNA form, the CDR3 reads TGCGCCAGCAGGGGAGGGGGAGTGACTGAAGCTTTCTTT.

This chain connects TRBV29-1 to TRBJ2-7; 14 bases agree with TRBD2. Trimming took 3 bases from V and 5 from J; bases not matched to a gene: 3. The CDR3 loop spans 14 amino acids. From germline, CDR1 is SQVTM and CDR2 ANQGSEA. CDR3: CSVEGLAGADEQYF. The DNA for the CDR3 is TGCAGCGTTGAGGGACTAGCGGGAGCGGACGAGCAGTACTTC.

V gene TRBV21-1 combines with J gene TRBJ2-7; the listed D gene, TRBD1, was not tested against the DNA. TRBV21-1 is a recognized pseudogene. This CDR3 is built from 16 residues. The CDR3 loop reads CASSAGRTGPVGEQYF. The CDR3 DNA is TGTGCCAGCAGCGCCGGAAGGACAGGACCGGTAGGCGAGCAGTACTTC.

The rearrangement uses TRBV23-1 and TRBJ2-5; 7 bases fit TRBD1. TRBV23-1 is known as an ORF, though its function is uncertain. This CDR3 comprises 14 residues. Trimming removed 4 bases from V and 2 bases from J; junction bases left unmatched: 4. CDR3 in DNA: TGCGCCAGCAGTCTTAGGACAGGACAAGAGACCCAGTACTTC. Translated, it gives CASSLRTGQETQYF.

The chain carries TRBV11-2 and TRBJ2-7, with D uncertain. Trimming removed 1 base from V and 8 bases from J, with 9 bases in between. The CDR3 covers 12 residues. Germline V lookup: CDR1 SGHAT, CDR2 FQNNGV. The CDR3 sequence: CASSLGPNKQYF. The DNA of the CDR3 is TGTGCCAGCAGCTTAGGCCCAAATAAGCAGTACTTC.

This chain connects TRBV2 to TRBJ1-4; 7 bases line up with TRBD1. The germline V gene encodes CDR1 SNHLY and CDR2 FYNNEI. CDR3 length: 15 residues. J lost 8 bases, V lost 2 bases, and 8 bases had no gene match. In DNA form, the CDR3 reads TGTGCCAGCAGTGAAAACAGGGGCGGGAACGAAAAACTGTTTTTT. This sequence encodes CASSENRGGNEKLFF.

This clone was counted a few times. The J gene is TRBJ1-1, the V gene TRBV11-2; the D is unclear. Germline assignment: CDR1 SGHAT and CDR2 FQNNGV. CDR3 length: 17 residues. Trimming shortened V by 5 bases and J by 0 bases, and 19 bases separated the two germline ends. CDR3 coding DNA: TGTGCCAGCAGCCCTTCCCTCCTACGGTTGATGAACACTGAAGCTTTCTTT. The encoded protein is CASSPSLLRLMNTEAFF.

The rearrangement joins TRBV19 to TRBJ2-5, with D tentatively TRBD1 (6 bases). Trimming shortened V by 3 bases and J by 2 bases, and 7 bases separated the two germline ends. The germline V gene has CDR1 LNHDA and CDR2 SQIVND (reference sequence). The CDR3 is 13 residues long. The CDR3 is CASSIDRQETQYF. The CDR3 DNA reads TGTGCCAGTAGTATTGACAGGCAAGAGACCCAGTACTTC.

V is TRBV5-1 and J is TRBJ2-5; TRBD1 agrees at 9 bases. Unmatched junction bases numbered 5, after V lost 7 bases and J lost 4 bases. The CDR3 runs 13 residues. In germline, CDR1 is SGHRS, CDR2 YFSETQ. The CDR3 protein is CASWGQGRETQYF. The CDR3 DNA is TGCGCCAGCTGGGGACAGGGAAGAGAGACCCAGTACTTC.

CDR3 sequence: CASSTSGRDGYEQYF. CDR3 coding DNA: TGTGCCAGCAGCACTAGCGGGAGGGACGGCTACGAGCAGTACTTC. The chain is built from TRBV7-2 and TRBJ2-7, with 13 bases aligning to TRBD2. The V and J ends lost 5 bases and 3 bases, in that order; junction bases with no gene match: 4. The V gene's germline CDR1 is SGHTA and CDR2 FQGNSA. CDR3 length: 15 residues.

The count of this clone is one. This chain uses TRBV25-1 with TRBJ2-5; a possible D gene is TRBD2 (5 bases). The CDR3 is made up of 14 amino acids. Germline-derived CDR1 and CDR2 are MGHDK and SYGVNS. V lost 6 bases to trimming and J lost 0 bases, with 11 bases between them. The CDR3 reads CASRPPGYQETQYF. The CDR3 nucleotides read TGTGCCAGCAGACCGCCGGGGTACCAAGAGACCCAGTACTTC.

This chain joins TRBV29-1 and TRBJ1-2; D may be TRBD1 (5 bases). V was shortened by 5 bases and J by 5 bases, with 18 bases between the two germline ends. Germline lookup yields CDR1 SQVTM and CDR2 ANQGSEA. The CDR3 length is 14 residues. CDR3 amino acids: CSVTIDSSRYGYTF. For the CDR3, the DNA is TGCAGCGTTACCATAGACAGCTCGAGGTATGGCTACACCTTC.

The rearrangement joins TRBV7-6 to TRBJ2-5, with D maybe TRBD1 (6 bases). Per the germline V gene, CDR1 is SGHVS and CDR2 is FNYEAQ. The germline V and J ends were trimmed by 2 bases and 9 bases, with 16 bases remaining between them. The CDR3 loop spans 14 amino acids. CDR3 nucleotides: TGTGCCAGCAGCTTAACCACGGCGGCAGGGGCCCAGTACTTC. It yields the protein CASSLTTAAGAQYF. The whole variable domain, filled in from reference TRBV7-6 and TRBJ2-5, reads GAGVSQSPRYKVTKRGQDVALRCDPISGHVSLYWYRQALGQGPEFLTYFNYEAQQDKSGLPNDRFSAERPEGSISTLTIQRTEQRDSAMYRCASSLTTAAGAQYFGPGTRLLVL.

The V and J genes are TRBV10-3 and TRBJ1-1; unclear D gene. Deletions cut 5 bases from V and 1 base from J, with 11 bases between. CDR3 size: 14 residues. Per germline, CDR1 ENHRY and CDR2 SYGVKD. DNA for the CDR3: TGTGCCATCAGTCGTTTGTCAGGGAACACTGAAGCTTTCTTT. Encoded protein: CAISRLSGNTEAFF.

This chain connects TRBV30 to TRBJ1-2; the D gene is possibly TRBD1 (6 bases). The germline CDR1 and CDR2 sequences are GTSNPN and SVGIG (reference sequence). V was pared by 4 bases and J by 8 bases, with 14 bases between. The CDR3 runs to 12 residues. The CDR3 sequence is CAWTRDTVGYTF. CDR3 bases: TGTGCCTGGACCCGGGACACCGTCGGCTACACCTTC.

The CDR3, as DNA: TGTGCCAGCAGCTTTATGGCATCCGAGACCCAGTACTTC. This translates into CASSFMASETQYF. The V and J genes are TRBV7-3 and TRBJ2-5; D is ambiguous. The CDR3 is 13 residues long. V shed 3 bases and J shed 5 bases, with 10 bases lying between them. Per the germline V gene, CDR1 is SGHTA and CDR2 is FQGTGA.

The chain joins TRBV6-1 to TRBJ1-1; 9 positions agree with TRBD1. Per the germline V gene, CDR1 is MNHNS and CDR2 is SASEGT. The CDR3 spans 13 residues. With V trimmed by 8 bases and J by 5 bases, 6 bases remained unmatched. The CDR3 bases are TGTGCCAGCCTGACAGGGGGTAATACTGAAGCTTTCTTT. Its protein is CASLTGGNTEAFF.

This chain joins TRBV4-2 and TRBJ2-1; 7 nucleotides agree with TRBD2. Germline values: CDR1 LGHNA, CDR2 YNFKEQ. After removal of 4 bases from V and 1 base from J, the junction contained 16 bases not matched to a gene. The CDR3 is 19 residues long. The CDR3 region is CASSLSVAGASRSYNEQFF. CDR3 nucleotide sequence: TGTGCCAGCAGCCTAAGTGTGGCGGGAGCCTCGAGGTCCTACAATGAGCAGTTCTTC.

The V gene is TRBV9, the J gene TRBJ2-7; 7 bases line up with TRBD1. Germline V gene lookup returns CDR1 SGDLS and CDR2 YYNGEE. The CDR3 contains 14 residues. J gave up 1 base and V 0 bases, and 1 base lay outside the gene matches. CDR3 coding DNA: TGTGCCAGCAGCGTAGGCAGGGGGTCCTACGAGCAGTACTTC. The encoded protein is CASSVGRGSYEQYF.

The CDR3 sequence: CATGTDGNTIYF. CDR3 nucleotide sequence: TGTGCCACCGGGACAGATGGAAACACCATATATTTT. The chain has TRBV7-2 and TRBJ1-3; TRBD1 matches 7 bases. V shed 10 bases and J 3 bases; nucleotides not matched to a gene: 3. Germline V gives CDR1 SGHTA, CDR2 FQGNSA. The CDR3 runs to 12 residues.

The CDR3 loop reads CASNPPERNSPLHF. The CDR3 DNA is TGTGCCAGCAACCCGCCAGAGAGAAATTCACCCCTCCACTTT. The chain joins TRBV6-6 to TRBJ1-6; D ambiguous. CDR3 length: 14 residues. Trimming took off 7 bases at V and 7 bases at J, with 14 bases between the two ends. The germline V gene encodes CDR1 MNHNY and CDR2 SVGAGI (reference sequence).